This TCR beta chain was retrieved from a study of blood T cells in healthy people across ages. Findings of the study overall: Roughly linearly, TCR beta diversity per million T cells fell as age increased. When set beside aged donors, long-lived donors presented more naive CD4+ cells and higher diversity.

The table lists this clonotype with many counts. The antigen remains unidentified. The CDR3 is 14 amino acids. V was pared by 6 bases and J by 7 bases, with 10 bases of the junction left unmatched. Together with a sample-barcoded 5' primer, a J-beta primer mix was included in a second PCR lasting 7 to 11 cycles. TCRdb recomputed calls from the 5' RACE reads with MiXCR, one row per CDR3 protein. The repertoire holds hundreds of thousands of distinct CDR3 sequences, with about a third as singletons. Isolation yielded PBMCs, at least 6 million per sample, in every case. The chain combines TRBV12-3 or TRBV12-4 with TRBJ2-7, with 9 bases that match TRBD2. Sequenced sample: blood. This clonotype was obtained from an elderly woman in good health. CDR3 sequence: CASRGGTAGGEQYF. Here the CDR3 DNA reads TGTGCCAGCAGGGGGGGGACAGCGGGGGGAGAGCAGTACTTC.